Below are 30 T cell receptor beta chains sequenced from a single sample in a study of blood T cells in healthy people across ages. Next came a second PCR, run for about 7 to 12 cycles, which used a sample-barcoded 5' primer along with a J-beta primer mix. From the 5' RACE reads, TCRdb called clonotypes with MiXCR, one entry per CDR3 protein. The sample shows hundreds of thousands of distinct CDR3 sequences, about a fifth of them seen only once. Sequenced sample: blood. These receptors were collected from a man aged 70-80 years in good health.

The rearrangement joins TRBV4-3 to TRBJ1-2; 12 nucleotides line up with TRBD1. Germline-derived CDR1 and CDR2 are LGHNA and YSLEER. The CDR3 totals 15 residues. The V and J ends lost 6 bases and 3 bases, in that order; junction bases with no gene match: 5. As DNA, the CDR3 is TGCGCCAGCAGTCCCGGGACAGGGGGCCACTATGGCTACACCTTC. Its protein product is CASSPGTGGHYGYTF.

The V and J genes are TRBV3-1 and TRBJ2-7; D call uncertain. Trimming cost V 4 bases and J 7 bases, with 14 bases left between them. The CDR3 extends over 13 amino acids. Germline lookup yields CDR1 LGHDT and CDR2 YNNKEL (reference sequence). CDR3 in DNA: TGTGCCAGCAGCCGCATTGCAAGACGGGAGCAGTACTTC. The encoded protein is CASSRIARREQYF.

This sequence joins TRBV10-3 and TRBJ2-3; a weak D match, TRBD2 (5 bases). The CDR3 covers 11 residues. CDR1 and CDR2 from the germline V gene are ENHRY and SYGVKD. V lost 10 bases and J lost 2, with 7 bases in between. DNA for the CDR3: TGTGCCACGGAGGTCACAGATACGCAGTATTTT. It codes for CATEVTDTQYF.

Only a few counts were recorded for this clonotype. CDR3 in DNA: TGTGCCAGTTGGGAGGGAACCCTTAGCACAGATACGCAGTATTTT. Protein sequence: CASWEGTLSTDTQYF. V usage is TRBV6-1 and J usage is TRBJ2-3; TRBD2 agrees at 7 bases. CDR1 and CDR2 (germline): MNHNS, SASEGT. This CDR3 is 15 amino acids long. The J segment lost 0 bases and the V segment lost 9 bases, leaving 9 bases of the junction unmatched.

The chain carries TRBV10-3 and TRBJ2-3; 9 bases agree with TRBD2. This CDR3 has 15 residues. The ends lost 3 bases at V and 8 bases at J; junction bases unmatched: 9. Germline CDR1 ENHRY, CDR2 SYGVKD. The CDR3 nucleotides read TGTGCCATCAGTGAAGAGCGGGGGGACCGAGGTACGCAGTATTTT. This translates into CAISEERGDRGTQYF.

The chain carries TRBV9 and TRBJ2-5; tentative D call: TRBD2 (6 bases). CDR1 and CDR2 from the germline V gene are SGDLS and YYNGEE. This CDR3 contains 15 residues. With 0 bases removed from V and 2 bases from J, the gap between germline ends came to 11 bases. The CDR3 loop is CASSVVGTLQETQYF. CDR3 nucleotides: TGTGCCAGCAGCGTAGTTGGGACTCTTCAAGAGACCCAGTACTTC.

The V and J genes are TRBV12-3 or TRBV12-4 and TRBJ1-2; possibly TRBD1 for D (6 bases). Trimming took 5 bases from V and 8 from J, leaving 21 bases between them. The CDR3 has 15 residues. CDR3 residues: CASSAYLQGWWGYTF. The CDR3 DNA reads TGTGCCAGCAGTGCTTATCTACAGGGCTGGTGGGGCTACACCTTC.

The chain couples TRBV5-1 to TRBJ1-2; no clear D gene. Germline CDR1 is SGHRS and CDR2 is YFSETQ. The CDR3 has 15 residues. The V end lost 4 bases, the J end lost 5 bases, and 18 bases lay between the germline ends. CDR3 sequence: CASSLASDGSYGYTF. CDR3 coding DNA: TGCGCCAGCAGCCTAGCCTCGGACGGATCATATGGCTACACCTTC. Supplemented by reference TRBV5-1 and TRBJ1-2, the full variable domain reads KAGVTQTPRYLIKTRGQQVTLSCSPISGHRSVSWYQQTPGQGLQFLFEYFSETQRNKGNFPGRFSGRQFSNSRSEMNVSTLELGDSALYLCASSLASDGSYGYTFGSGTRLTVV.

This clonotype was seen more than once but under ten times. This chain joins TRBV5-1 and TRBJ1-4; 8 bases match TRBD1. The CDR3 sequence is 16 residues long. Looked up from germline, CDR1 is SGHRS and CDR2 is YFSETQ. Trimming removed 3 bases from V and 6 bases from J; junction bases left unmatched: 10. The CDR3 loop is CASSYYSGQGYEKLFF. The CDR3 DNA follows: TGCGCCAGCAGCTACTACTCCGGACAGGGTTATGAAAAACTGTTTTTT. Combining the CDR3 with reference TRBV5-1 and TRBJ1-4 gives the whole variable domain KAGVTQTPRYLIKTRGQQVTLSCSPISGHRSVSWYQQTPGQGLQFLFEYFSETQRNKGNFPGRFSGRQFSNSRSEMNVSTLELGDSALYLCASSYYSGQGYEKLFFGSGTQLSVL.

The chain couples TRBV7-3 to TRBJ1-1, with 10 bases identical to TRBD1. Germline CDR1 reads SGHTA; CDR2 reads FQGTGA. V trimming: 4 bases; J trimming: 4 bases; junction bases outside the gene matches: 6. CDR3 length equals 15 residues. As DNA, the CDR3 is TGTGCCAGCAGCTCGACAGGGGGCGAGATCACTGAAGCTTTCTTT. Its protein product is CASSSTGGEITEAFF.

This clonotype has a handful of counts. The V and J genes are TRBV6-5 and TRBJ1-1; perhaps TRBD1 as D (5 bases). CDR3 length: 14 residues. CDR1 MNHEY and CDR2 SVGAGI come from the germline V gene. V lost 11 bases to trimming and J lost 2 bases, with 18 bases between them. The CDR3 sequence is CAGNPGRVNTEAFF. Written as DNA, the CDR3 is TGTGCCGGCAACCCAGGCAGGGTTAACACTGAAGCTTTCTTT.

A few counts support this clonotype. CDR3 region: CASSGRHDSSYEQYF. In DNA form, the CDR3 reads TGCGCCAGCAGCGGACGGCACGATAGCTCCTACGAGCAGTACTTC. The chain joins TRBV5-1 to TRBJ2-7; the D is unclear. Germline CDR1 is SGHRS and CDR2 is YFSETQ. The CDR3 totals 15 residues. Trimming removed 4 bases from V and 0 bases from J, with 14 bases in between.

This clonotype was counted between two and nine times. This chain uses TRBV5-1 with TRBJ2-3, with 10 bases lining up with TRBD1. Trimming cost V 2 bases and J 4 bases; bases outside gene matches: 7. Per the germline V gene, CDR1 is SGHRS and CDR2 is YFSETQ. This CDR3 has 16 amino acids. CDR3 in amino acids: CASSFRQGAGADTQYF. The CDR3 DNA is TGCGCCAGCAGCTTCCGACAGGGGGCTGGCGCAGATACGCAGTATTTT.

The chain is built from TRBV9 and TRBJ1-6; D is possibly TRBD1 (6 bases). There are 15 residues in the CDR3. CDR1 SGDLS and CDR2 YYNGEE come from the germline V gene. V dropped 0 bases and J dropped 9 bases, with 13 bases sitting between them. Written as DNA, the CDR3 is TGTGCCAGCAGCGTAGAGGACAGTTTATTTTCACCCCTCCACTTT. This encodes CASSVEDSLFSPLHF.

The V call is TRBV11-2, the J call TRBJ1-2; D perhaps matches TRBD1 (5 bases). CDR3 length: 15 amino acids. CDR1 is SGHAT, CDR2 FQNNGV, per germline. Trimming took off 0 bases at V and 4 bases at J, with 12 bases between the two ends. CDR3 coding DNA: TGTGCCAGCAGCTTAGAAGCAGGGCCCCTCTATGGCTACACCTTC. The encoded protein is CASSLEAGPLYGYTF.

The chain links TRBV9 to TRBJ2-1, with 8 bases matching TRBD2. Trimming cost V 2 bases and J 5 bases; bases outside gene matches: 15. The CDR3 contains 18 residues. Per germline, CDR1 SGDLS and CDR2 YYNGEE. The CDR3, as DNA: TGTGCCAGCAGCGTGAGCAGAACGGGACTAGTTTCGAACAATGAGCAGTTCTTC. It encodes CASSVSRTGLVSNNEQFF.

This clonotype was detected only a few times. This chain uses TRBV12-3 or TRBV12-4 with TRBJ1-1; the D is unclear. The CDR3 contains 13 residues. Trimming left V 3 bases short and J 4 bases short, with 9 bases between. The CDR3 DNA sequence: TGTGCCAGCAGTTTTATATTGGGCACTGAAGCTTTCTTT. Protein: CASSFILGTEAFF.

This chain uses TRBV5-5 with TRBJ1-4, with D unresolved. The V and J ends lost 4 bases and 4 bases respectively, with 11 bases between them. The CDR3 consists of 14 residues. The germline V gene has CDR1 SGHKS and CDR2 YYEKEE (reference sequence). CDR3 bases: TGTGCCAGCAGCCCTAGCGGGGTTAATGAAAAACTGTTTTTT. Protein product: CASSPSGVNEKLFF.

This clonotype was seen more than once but under ten times. The CDR3 region is CASSQPQERPGEGYQPQHF. In DNA, the CDR3 is TGCGCCAGCAGCCAGCCCCAAGAACGCCCAGGGGAAGGGTATCAGCCCCAGCATTTT. This chain uses TRBV4-1 with TRBJ1-5, with a possible D match to TRBD1 (6 bases). The length of the CDR3 is 19 residues. Trimming removed 3 bases at V and 5 bases at J, with 26 bases between. CDR1 MGHRA and CDR2 YSYEKL come from the germline V gene.

The rearrangement links TRBV27 to TRBJ1-6; no clear D. The V and J ends lost 6 bases and 9 bases respectively, with 9 bases between them. Germline V gene lookup returns CDR1 MNHEY and CDR2 SMNVEV (reference sequence). This CDR3 region has 12 residues. CDR3 sequence (DNA): TGTGCCAGCAGCACCTACGGTTCACCCCTCCACTTT. Its protein is CASSTYGSPLHF.

In its sample, this clonotype was seen a few times. J is TRBJ1-3 and V is TRBV18; 8 bases are shared with TRBD1. V lost 6 bases and J lost 9; bases outside the gene matches: 7. Germline-derived CDR1 and CDR2 are KGHSH and LQKENI. The CDR3 contains 13 residues. The chain's CDR3 is CASSPDRDSTIYF. The CDR3 DNA reads as TGTGCCAGCTCGCCGGACAGGGACAGCACCATATATTTT.

The chain is built from TRBV19 and TRBJ2-6; weak D call: TRBD2 (5 bases). Per germline, CDR1 LNHDA and CDR2 SQIVND (reference sequence). The CDR3 consists of 16 residues. With 2 bases removed from V and 0 bases from J, the gap between germline ends came to 8 bases. In DNA form, the CDR3 reads TGTGCCAGTAGTATATCCGGGAACTCTGGGGCCAACGTCCTGACTTTC. Translating it yields CASSISGNSGANVLTF.

The V call is TRBV7-9, the J call TRBJ2-1; 8 bases are shared with TRBD1. V shed 5 bases, J shed 13 bases, and the junction held 7 bases outside the gene matches. The CDR3 is 12 amino acids. CDR1 SEHNR and CDR2 FQNEAQ come from the germline V gene (reference sequence). The CDR3 DNA reads TGTGCCAGCAGCCAAGACAGGGGCCCACAGTTCTTC. Translated, it gives CASSQDRGPQFF. Looking up the rest from reference TRBV7-9 and TRBJ2-1 gives the full variable domain: DTGVSQNPRHKITKRGQNVTFRCDPISEHNRLYWYRQTLGQGPEFLTYFQNEAQLEKSRLLSDRFSAERPKGSFSTLEIQRTEQGDSAMYLCASSQDRGPQFFGPGTRLTVL.

A few counts support this clonotype. The conserved phenylalanine or tryptophan normally closing the CDR3 is absent here, so this likely arose from a read error. The chain couples TRBV5-1 to TRBJ2-5; unclear D gene. Germline V lookup: CDR1 SGHRS, CDR2 YFSETQ. This CDR3 is built from 14 residues. The chain's CDR3 is CASSLGSIQGTQYL. DNA of the CDR3: TGCGCCAGCAGCTTGGGTTCAATCCAAGGGACCCAGTACCTC.

V is TRBV3-1 and J is TRBJ2-1; no clear D gene. This CDR3 is 15 amino acids long. CDR1 and CDR2 from the germline V gene are LGHDT and YNNKEL (reference sequence). With 0 bases removed from V and 4 bases from J, the gap between germline ends came to 10 bases. The CDR3 loop is CASSQERGPYNEQFF. The CDR3 nucleotides read TGTGCCAGCAGCCAAGAGCGCGGACCGTACAATGAGCAGTTCTTC.

This chain joins TRBV11-2 and TRBJ2-5; 11 bases are shared with TRBD2. The DNA end favors TRBJ2-1, so the J call may be wrong. In germline, CDR1 is SGHAT, CDR2 FQNNGV. This CDR3 has 15 amino acids. The CDR3 DNA is TGTGCCAGCAGCAAAACTAGCGGGAGTAGGTTTGAGCAGTTCTTC. Translated, it gives CASSKTSGSRFEQFF.

The V call is TRBV20-1, the J call TRBJ1-4; D is possibly TRBD1 (5 bases). The V end was cut by 5 bases, the J end by 5 bases, with 15 bases between. The CDR3 extends over 14 amino acids. CDR1 is DFQATT, CDR2 SNEGSKA, per germline (reference sequence). CDR3 sequence: CSALLPYRNEKLFF. CDR3 nucleotides: TGCAGTGCTCTCCTCCCCTACAGGAATGAAAAACTGTTTTTT.

In its sample, this clonotype was seen a few times. The chain is built from TRBV29-1 and TRBJ1-2; D may be TRBD1 (6 bases). The CDR3 has 13 amino acids. V lost 3 bases and J lost 5, with 13 bases in between. Germline V gives CDR1 SQVTM, CDR2 ANQGSEA. CDR3 amino acids: CSVERAGEYGYTF. For the CDR3, the DNA is TGCAGCGTTGAGAGGGCAGGGGAGTATGGCTACACCTTC.

CDR3 sequence reads: CASSKATRTGGRWEAKNIQYF. In DNA form, the CDR3 reads TGTGCCAGCAGCAAAGCAACCCGGACAGGGGGTAGGTGGGAGGCCAAAAACATTCAGTACTTC. The chain links TRBV21-1 to TRBJ2-4; the table names TRBD1, a call not compared with the DNA. TRBV21-1 is marked as a pseudogene. CDR3 length: 21 amino acids.

This clonotype was detected a few times. The gene calls are TRBV6-1 and TRBJ2-1, with D maybe TRBD1 (6 bases). V was trimmed by 7 bases and J by 6 bases, leaving 10 bases between them. Germline CDR1 is MNHNS and CDR2 is SASEGT. The CDR3 runs 12 residues. CDR3 in amino acids: CASNTGFNEQFF. The DNA for the CDR3 is TGTGCCAGCAATACAGGGTTCAATGAGCAGTTCTTC.